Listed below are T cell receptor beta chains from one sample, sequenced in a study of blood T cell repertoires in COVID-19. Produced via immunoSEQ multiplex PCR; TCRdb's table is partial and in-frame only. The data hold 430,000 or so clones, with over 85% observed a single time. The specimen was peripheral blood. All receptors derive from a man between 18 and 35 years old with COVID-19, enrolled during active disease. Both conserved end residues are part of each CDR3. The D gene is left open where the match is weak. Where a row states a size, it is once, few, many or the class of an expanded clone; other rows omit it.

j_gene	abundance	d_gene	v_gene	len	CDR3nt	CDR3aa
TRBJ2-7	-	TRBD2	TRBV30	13	TGTGCCTGGAAAACTAGCGGGAGATACGAGCAGTACTTC	CAWKTSGRYEQYF
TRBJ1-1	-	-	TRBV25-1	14	TGTGCCAGCAGTGACCCGGTAGCGAACACTGAAGCTTTCTTT	CASSDPVANTEAFF
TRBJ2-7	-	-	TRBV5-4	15	TGTGCCAGCAGCTTGGAAGGCAGAACTAACTACGAGCAGTACTTC	CASSLEGRTNYEQYF
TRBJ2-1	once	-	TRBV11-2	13	TGTGCCAGCAGCTTATTATACTACAATGAGCAGTTCTTC	CASSLLYYNEQFF
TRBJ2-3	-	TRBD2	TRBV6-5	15	TGTGCCAGCATCGGGCGGGAGGGGTTTTACTATACGCAGTATTTT	CASIGREGFYYTQYF
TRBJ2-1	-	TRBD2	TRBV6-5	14	TGTGCCGGCAGGGCGGGGACTAACGAGGATGAGCAGTTCTTC	CAGRAGTNEDEQFF
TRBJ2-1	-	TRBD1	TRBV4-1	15	TGCGCCAGCAGCCAAGATGTGGACAGGGGGAATGAGCAGTTCTTC	CASSQDVDRGNEQFF
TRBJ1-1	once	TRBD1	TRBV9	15	TGTGCCAGCAGCGACGTCAGGGGGCCAGTCACTGAAGCTTTCTTT	CASSDVRGPVTEAFF
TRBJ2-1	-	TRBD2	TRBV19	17	TGTGCCAGTAGGTTTTCGGGCGGGGGTACTTCCTACAATGAGCAGTTCTTC	CASRFSGGGTSYNEQFF
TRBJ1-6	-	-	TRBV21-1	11	TGTGCCAGCAGGGATTGGACTTACCTCCACTTT	CASRDWTYLHF
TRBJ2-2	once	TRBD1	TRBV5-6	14	TGTGCCAGCTTCAGGGACAGGGGGACCGGGGAGCTGTTTTTT	CASFRDRGTGELFF
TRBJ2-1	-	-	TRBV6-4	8	TGTGCCATCACTGATCGGTTCTTC	CAITDRFF
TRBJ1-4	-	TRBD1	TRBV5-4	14	TGTGCCAGCAGCTCCTCCGGGACAGTTGAAAAACTGTTTTTT	CASSSSGTVEKLFF
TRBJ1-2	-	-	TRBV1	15	TGCACCAGCAGCCAGAAAGGGACAGGGAGGAATGGCTACACCTTC	CTSSQKGTGRNGYTF
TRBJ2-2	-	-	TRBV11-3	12	TGTGCCAGCAGCCCAAGAGCTGGGGAGCTGTTTTTT	CASSPRAGELFF
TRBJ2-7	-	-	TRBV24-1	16	TGTGCCACCAGTGATTTGAGCCGACAGAGCTCCTACGAGCAGTACTTC	CATSDLSRQSSYEQYF
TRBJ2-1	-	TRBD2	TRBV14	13	TGTGCCAGCAGCCGGGGACTAGCGGAAGAGCAGTTCTTC	CASSRGLAEEQFF
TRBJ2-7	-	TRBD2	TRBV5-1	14	TGCGCCAGCACCTTAGCGGGAGAGGTTTACGAGCAGTACTTC	CASTLAGEVYEQYF
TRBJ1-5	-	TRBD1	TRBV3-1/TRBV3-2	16	TGTGCCAGCAGCCCAAATCCGGGACAGGGGCGACAGCCCCAGCATTTT	CASSPNPGQGRQPQHF
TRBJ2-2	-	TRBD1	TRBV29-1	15	TGCAGCGTGGCTGGGACAGGGCGAGACACCGGGGAGCTGTTTTTT	CSVAGTGRDTGELFF
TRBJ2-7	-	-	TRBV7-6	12	TGTGCCAGCAGTTACCTAGGCGACGAGCAGTACTTC	CASSYLGDEQYF
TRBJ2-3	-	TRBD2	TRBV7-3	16	TGTGCCAGCAGCTTCCAGGGCGGGAGAAACGCAGATACGCAGTATTTT	CASSFQGGRNADTQYF
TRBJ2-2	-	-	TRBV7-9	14	TGTGCCAGCAGCAAACAGGGGAACACCGGGGAGCTGTTTTTT	CASSKQGNTGELFF
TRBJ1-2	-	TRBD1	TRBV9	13	TGTGCCAGCAGCGGACAGGGGTTCAATGGCTACACCTTC	CASSGQGFNGYTF
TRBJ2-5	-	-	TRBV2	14	TGTGCCAGCAGTCCCCGGTCAGGCAAAGAGACCCAGTACTTC	CASSPRSGKETQYF
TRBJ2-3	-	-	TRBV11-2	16	TGTGCCAGCAGCTTAGTGGTAGGGGCCGGCACAGATACGCAGTATTTT	CASSLVVGAGTDTQYF
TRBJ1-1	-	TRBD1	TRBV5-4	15	TGTGCCAGCAGCCCTGGACAGGGTTTAGTCACTGAAGCTTTCTTT	CASSPGQGLVTEAFF
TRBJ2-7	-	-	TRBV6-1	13	TGTGCCAGCAGTGAAGTCCTCGGTGACGAGCAGTACTTC	CASSEVLGDEQYF
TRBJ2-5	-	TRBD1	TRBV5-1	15	TGCGCCAGCAGCCCTGGGACAGGGGATCAAGAGACCCAGTACTTC	CASSPGTGDQETQYF
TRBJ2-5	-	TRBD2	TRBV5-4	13	TGTGCCAGCAGCGCCGGGGGGGGAGAGACCCAGTACTTC	CASSAGGGETQYF
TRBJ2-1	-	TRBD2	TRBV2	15	TGTGCCAGCAGTGAAAGAGCGGGGTCCTACAATGAGCAGTTCTTC	CASSERAGSYNEQFF
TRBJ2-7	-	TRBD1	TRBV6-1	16	TGTGCCAGCAGTGAGCCGCCTTCGACAGGGCGCTACGAGCAGTACTTC	CASSEPPSTGRYEQYF
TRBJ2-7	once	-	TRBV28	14	TGTGCCAGCAGTCCCCCGGGAACCACCTACGAGCAGTACTTC	CASSPPGTTYEQYF
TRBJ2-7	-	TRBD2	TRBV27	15	TGTGCCAGCAGTTTAAGGCGGGAGGCCCCCTACGAGCAGTACTTC	CASSLRREAPYEQYF
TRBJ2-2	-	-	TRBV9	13	TGTGCCAGCAGCGGGCTTAACACCGGGGAGCTGTTTTTT	CASSGLNTGELFF
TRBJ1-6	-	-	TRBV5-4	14	TGTGCCAGCAGCTACAGGTTTATGGATTCACCCCTCCACTTT	CASSYRFMDSPLHF
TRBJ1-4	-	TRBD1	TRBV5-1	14	TGCGCCAGCAGCAAGGGACAGGGGCGTGAAAAACTGTTTTTT	CASSKGQGREKLFF
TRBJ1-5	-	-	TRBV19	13	TGTGCCACAAACCCGGGGGGCGGTCAGCCCCAGCATTTT	CATNPGGGQPQHF
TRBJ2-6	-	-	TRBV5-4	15	TGTGCCAGCAGCGCAGGGGTCTCTGGGGCCAACGTCCTGACTTTC	CASSAGVSGANVLTF
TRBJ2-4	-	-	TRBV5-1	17	TGCGCCAGCAGCGGCCCGACCGCGGGCCTAGCCAAAAACATTCAGTACTTC	CASSGPTAGLAKNIQYF
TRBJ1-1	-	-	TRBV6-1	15	TGTGCCAGCAGTGAAGGGGACACGGGCAGCTTACGAGCTTTCTTT	CASSEGDTGSLRAFF
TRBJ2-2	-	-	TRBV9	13	TGTGCCAGCAGCCCAGACGCTAGCGGGGAGCTGTTTTTT	CASSPDASGELFF
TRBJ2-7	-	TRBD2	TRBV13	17	TGTGCCAGCAGCTTCTCCCTCGGACTAGCGGGAACCTACGAGCAGTACTTC	CASSFSLGLAGTYEQYF
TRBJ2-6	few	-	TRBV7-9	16	TGTGCCAGCAGTCAGATACAGGTAAACGCGGCCAACGTCCTGACTTTC	CASSQIQVNAANVLTF
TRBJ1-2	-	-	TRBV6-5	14	TGTGCCAGCAGTTATCGACGGGTGAACTATGGCTACACCTTC	CASSYRRVNYGYTF
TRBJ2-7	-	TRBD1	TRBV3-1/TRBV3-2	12	TGTGCCAGCAGCCTTGACAGGGGCGAGCAGTACTTC	CASSLDRGEQYF
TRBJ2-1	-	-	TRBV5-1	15	TGCGCCAGCAGCTTGGTCGGGGTCTCCTACAATGAGCAGTTCTTC	CASSLVGVSYNEQFF
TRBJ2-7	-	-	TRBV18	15	TGTGCCAGCTCACCACTTCATAGCGACCCCTACGAGCAGTACTTC	CASSPLHSDPYEQYF
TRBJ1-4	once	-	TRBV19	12	TGTGCCAGTAGTGTGCCGGGCGGGACTTTCTTTTTT	CASSVPGGTFFF
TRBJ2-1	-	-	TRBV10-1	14	TGCGCCAGCAGTGAGTACAGGGAGGGCAATGAGCAGTTCTTC	CASSEYREGNEQFF
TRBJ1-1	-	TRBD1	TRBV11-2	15	TGTGCCAGCAGCTTAGACAGGACAGGGGTCACTGAAGCTTTCTTT	CASSLDRTGVTEAFF
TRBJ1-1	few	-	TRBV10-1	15	TGCGCCAGCAGTGAGTCTGGGGGCCGGAACACTGAAGCTTTCTTT	CASSESGGRNTEAFF
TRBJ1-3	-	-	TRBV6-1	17	TGTGCCAGCAGTGACCTCGGCAGGGGAGTCTCTGGAAACACCATATATTTT	CASSDLGRGVSGNTIYF
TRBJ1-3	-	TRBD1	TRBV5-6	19	TGTGCCAGCAGCTTCACCGGGACAGGGATCTTCTACTCTGGAAACACCATATATTTT	CASSFTGTGIFYSGNTIYF
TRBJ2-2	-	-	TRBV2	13	TGTGCCAGCCGATCTGCGGACACCGGGGAGCTGTTTTTT	CASRSADTGELFF
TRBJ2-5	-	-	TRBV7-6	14	TGTGCCAGCAGCCTCCAGGGCGCGGGGGAGACCCAGTACTTC	CASSLQGAGETQYF